Sequencing of this T cell receptor (beta chain) was carried out in a study of blood T cells in healthy people across ages. Through a sample-barcoded 5' primer and a J-beta primer mix, a second PCR was run for roughly 7 to 12 cycles. Each CDR3 protein is one row after TCRdb ran MiXCR on the 5' RACE reads. The sample lists around 820,000 distinct CDR3 sequences, roughly 25% occurring once. The CDR3 consists of 18 residues. Germline V gene data show CDR1 as MGHDK and CDR2 as SYGVNS. The V and J ends lost 7 bases and 0 bases respectively, with 23 bases between them. These data were likewise used in another study, on T cells of mothers and their children.

This chain links TRBV25-1 with TRBJ2-3, with D perhaps matching TRBD1 or TRBD2 (5 bases each). The sequenced sample consisted of blood. The clonotype was recovered from a boy aged 5-17 years in good health. The CDR3 DNA follows: TGTGCCAGCAACGGCCGATTGGGGACGGATTCTAGCACAGATACGCAGTATTTT. This gives the protein CASNGRLGTDSSTDTQYF.